These 28 T cell receptor beta chains originate from one sample sequenced in a study of vaccination and CD4 T cells after COVID-19 (dated by TCRdb to the early 2020s). The library relied on PCR. TCRdb shows the sequencer as Illumina iSeq 100. DNA from cultured CD4+ T cells underwent TCR sequencing with the Oncomine TCR Beta short-read assay at the Johns Hopkins FTIC core. The raw public data were reprocessed by TCRdb itself: fastp quality trimming at Q25, MiXCR clonotype calling, in-frame beta chains only. Merged by CDR3 protein, the rows form single entries marked with the most common genes and DNA. Here the sample has 20,000 to 25,000 distinct CDR3 sequences; roughly 70% occur a single time. Of the sample, about 9% is held by the ten largest clones. Which antigens these TCRs recognize remains unknown. This sample's treatment or condition label indicates: 10-day PBMC culture with coronavirus spike peptide pools or control peptides (ViraFEST assay).

The sequencing sample was made of CD4+ T cells from blood, cultured in vitro. The receptors stem from a human donor who had recovered from COVID-19.

V and J are TRBV12-3 or TRBV12-4 and TRBJ1-1; no firm D call. The CDR3 is 13 residues long. V gave up 6 bases and J gave up 4 bases, with 12 bases separating them. CDR3 DNA sequence: TGTGCCAGCAGCCAAGCTGAAGGCACTGAAGCTTTCTTT. The encoded protein is CASSQAEGTEAFF.

The gene calls are TRBV20-1 and TRBJ1-6, with 9 bases lining up with TRBD1. Losses at the gene ends were 0 bases for V and 9 bases for J; bases not matched to a gene: 6. The CDR3 is made up of 15 amino acids. Germline CDR1 and CDR2: DFQATT and SNEGSKA (reference sequence). The CDR3 spells CSAREPGTGFSPLHF. The CDR3, as DNA: TGCAGTGCTAGAGAACCCGGGACAGGGTTTTCACCCCTCCACTTT.

The chain has TRBV29-1 and TRBJ2-3; TRBD1 matches 9 bases. Germline CDR1 reads SQVTM; CDR2 reads ANQGSEA. CDR3 size: 14 residues. V dropped 1 base and J dropped 1; count of bases not matched to a gene: 0. DNA of the CDR3: TGCAGCGTTGAAGGGGACAGGGGCACAGATACGCAGTATTTT. Translation: CSVEGDRGTDTQYF.

This rearrangement joins TRBV7-3 to TRBJ1-1; possible D gene TRBD1, 6 bases. Germline CDR1 and CDR2: SGHTA and FQGTGA. V was clipped by 0 bases and J by 5 bases, with 13 bases between them. This CDR3 is 15 amino acids long. For the CDR3, the DNA is TGTGCCAGCAGCTTAACGTACGGGGGCGAGACTGAAGCTTTCTTT. It translates to CASSLTYGGETEAFF.

This clonotype has more than one count but fewer than ten. The chain links TRBV11-2 to TRBJ2-3; no definite D call. The CDR3 length is 14 residues. Trimming cost V 5 bases and J 4 bases, with 13 bases left between them. In germline, CDR1 is SGHAT, CDR2 FQNNGV. The CDR3 protein is CASSPALRADTQYF. DNA for the CDR3: TGTGCCAGCAGCCCCGCCCTTCGCGCAGATACGCAGTATTTT.

This sequence joins TRBV7-2 and TRBJ1-2; TRBD1 aligns across 9 bases. The CDR3 is made up of 14 amino acids. The V segment lost 5 bases and the J segment 4 bases; nucleotides outside the gene matches: 5. CDR1 SGHTA and CDR2 FQGNSA come from the germline V gene. The CDR3 protein is CASSPDRGFYGYTF. DNA for the CDR3: TGTGCCAGCAGCCCTGACAGGGGGTTCTATGGCTACACCTTC.

The J gene is TRBJ1-1, the V gene TRBV20-1; D remains unclear. The germline gives CDR1 DFQATT, CDR2 SNEGSKA (reference sequence). The CDR3 loop spans 14 amino acids. The CDR3: CRTPPPRSDTEAFF. The CDR3 coding sequence is TGCAGAACTCCGCCCCCCAGATCGGACACTGAAGCTTTCTTT.

This clonotype was detected only a few times. This chain uses TRBV7-9 with TRBJ1-1; D might be TRBD1 (5 bases). The CDR3 is 13 residues long. Trimming shortened V by 4 bases and J by 7 bases, and 13 bases separated the two germline ends. Germline lookup yields CDR1 SEHNR and CDR2 FQNEAQ (reference sequence). The CDR3 nucleotides read TGTGCCAGCAGCTCCCGGGGGTTGGATGAAGCTTTCTTT. Translated, it gives CASSSRGLDEAFF.

Details on this clonotype: The junction departs from germline at one end; a sequencing error may be responsible. The chain recombines TRBV6-2 or TRBV6-3 with TRBJ1-4; 7 bases are a match to TRBD1. This CDR3 comprises 17 residues. The germline gives CDR1 MNHEY, CDR2 SVGEGT. The CDR3 sequence: CASRADRSPSTNEKLFF. The CDR3 nucleotides are TGTGCCAGCAGAGCGGACAGGAGTCCTTCAACTAATGAAAAGCTGTTTTTT.

V usage is TRBV6-2 or TRBV6-3 and J usage is TRBJ2-3; tentatively, D is TRBD2 (6 bases). The CDR3 covers 14 residues. V was shortened by 8 bases and J by 0 bases, with 12 bases between the two germline ends. Looked up from germline, CDR1 is MNHEY and CDR2 is SVGEGT. The CDR3 loop reads CASQVGGSTDTQYF. The CDR3, as DNA: TGTGCCAGCCAAGTCGGGGGAAGCACAGATACGCAGTATTTT.

This clonotype was found once. This rearrangement joins TRBV6-5 to TRBJ2-5, with D unresolved. The V end lost 4 bases, the J end lost 5 bases, and 20 bases lay between the germline ends. The germline CDR1 and CDR2 sequences are MNHEY and SVGAGI. The CDR3 loop spans 16 amino acids. CDR3 in amino acids: CASSFSPRNSLETQYF. CDR3 nucleotides: TGTGCCAGCAGTTTCTCCCCCCGGAACAGCCTGGAGACCCAGTACTTC.

The chain employs TRBV6-2 or TRBV6-3 and TRBJ2-1; 11 nucleotides match TRBD2. Germline assignment: CDR1 MNHEY and CDR2 SVGEGT. V dropped 6 bases and J dropped 5; count of bases not matched to a gene: 6. The CDR3 has 15 residues. CDR3 in amino acids: CASRRLAGYHNEQFF. The CDR3 DNA follows: TGTGCCAGCAGACGACTAGCGGGATACCACAATGAGCAGTTCTTC.

This sequence joins TRBV19 and TRBJ2-1, with D tentatively TRBD2 (5 bases). With 4 bases removed from V and 1 base from J, the gap between germline ends came to 14 bases. The CDR3 has 16 residues. Germline values: CDR1 LNHDA, CDR2 SQIVND (reference sequence). CDR3 residues: CASSTLTTRSYNEQFF. The CDR3 DNA reads TGTGCCAGTAGTACCTTAACAACTAGGTCCTACAATGAGCAGTTCTTC.

The sample holds a few counts of this clonotype. The chain recombines TRBV7-9 with TRBJ2-7; 8 nucleotides line up with TRBD1. This CDR3 region has 14 residues. Germline V gene data show CDR1 as SEHNR and CDR2 as FQNEAQ (reference sequence). V lost 5 bases, J lost 3 bases, and 6 bases stayed unmatched. The CDR3 is CASSPRTGNYEQYF. The CDR3 nucleotides read TGTGCCAGCAGCCCCCGGACAGGGAACTACGAGCAGTACTTC.

This clonotype was seen a few times. The chain is built from TRBV16 and TRBJ1-1; D perhaps matches TRBD1 (5 bases). The CDR3 sequence is 14 residues long. Trimming removed 2 bases at V and 4 bases at J, with 11 bases between. CDR1 and CDR2 from the germline V gene are KGHSY and FQNENV. CDR3 DNA sequence: TGTGCCAGCAGCCAAGGGCCAGGGCCCACTGAAGCTTTCTTT. Protein: CASSQGPGPTEAFF.

The J gene is TRBJ2-7, the V gene TRBV6-2 or TRBV6-3; D is perhaps TRBD2 (7 bases). There are 15 residues in the CDR3. Germline CDR1 MNHEY, CDR2 SVGEGT. The V end lost 4 bases, the J end lost 2 bases, and 15 bases lay between the germline ends. CDR3 bases: TGTGCCAGCAGTTCCTCGGGGGGCGGAACCTACGAGCAGTACTTC. It specifies CASSSSGGGTYEQYF.

CDR3 sequence reads: CASSASRQGAFHQPQHF. The CDR3 region has the DNA TGTGCCAGCAGTGCCTCCCGACAGGGGGCTTTCCATCAGCCCCAGCATTTT. This chain uses TRBV2 with TRBJ1-5; 10 bases are a match to TRBD1. The CDR3 runs 17 residues. V trimming: 4 bases; J trimming: 5 bases; junction bases outside the gene matches: 11. CDR1 is SNHLY, CDR2 FYNNEI, per germline.

This chain connects TRBV10-2 to TRBJ1-2, with D possibly matching TRBD1 (5 bases). From germline, CDR1 is WSHSY and CDR2 SAAADI. V lost 2 bases and J lost 8, with 18 bases in between. CDR3 length: 15 residues. The CDR3 region has the DNA TGCGCCAGCAGTGAGACCCCGGACATTTCGAGGGGCTACACCTTC. Its protein product is CASSETPDISRGYTF.

The chain employs TRBV6-5 and TRBJ1-6, with 8 bases that match TRBD1. V lost 2 bases to trimming and J lost 10 bases; unmatched junction nucleotides: 4. The V gene's germline CDR1 is MNHEY and CDR2 SVGAGI. The CDR3 sequence is 14 residues long. CDR3 loop: CASSYGDRPSPLHF. The CDR3 nucleotides are TGTGCCAGCAGTTACGGGGACAGGCCGTCACCCCTCCACTTT.

This sequence joins TRBV7-3 and TRBJ2-5, with 8 bases fitting TRBD2. V lost 5 bases and J lost 7; bases outside the gene matches: 12. Germline V CDR1 and CDR2: SGHTA, FQGTGA. CDR3 length: 15 residues. The CDR3 here is CASSPGRAGVGTQYF. CDR3 nucleotide sequence: TGTGCCAGCAGCCCGGGCCGAGCGGGAGTAGGGACCCAGTACTTC.

This chain joins TRBV24-1 and TRBJ1-2; D unresolved. V was trimmed by 3 bases and J by 7 bases, leaving 11 bases between them. This CDR3 is 13 amino acids long. CDR1 and CDR2 from the germline V gene are KGHDR and SFDVKD. The DNA for the CDR3 is TGTGCCACCAGTGATGCCACAGAGGGTGGCTACACCTTC. It encodes CATSDATEGGYTF.

This sequence joins TRBV20-1 and TRBJ1-5; 7 bases align to TRBD1. There are 14 residues in the CDR3. Germline lookup yields CDR1 DFQATT and CDR2 SNEGSKA (reference sequence). With 6 bases clipped from V and 1 base from J, the junction kept 6 bases outside the gene matches. CDR3 sequence reads: CSAQTGMSNQPQHF. CDR3 in DNA: TGCAGTGCCCAGACAGGGATGAGCAATCAGCCCCAGCATTTT.

The chain joins TRBV20-1 to TRBJ2-7, with TRBD1 identical over 7 bases. The CDR3 is 13 amino acids. The germline CDR1 and CDR2 sequences are DFQATT and SNEGSKA (reference sequence). J lost 3 bases, V lost 5 bases, and 7 bases had no gene match. CDR3 sequence: CSARQGFLYEQYF. The CDR3, as DNA: TGCAGTGCTCGACAGGGATTCCTCTACGAGCAGTACTTC.

The rearrangement uses TRBV2 and TRBJ1-2; D remains unclear. The CDR3 extends over 11 amino acids. Germline loops: CDR1 SNHLY, CDR2 FYNNEI. V lost 9 bases to trimming and J lost 5 bases, with 10 bases between them. CDR3 DNA sequence: TGTGCCAGTCAGCCCGAGTATGGCTACACCTTC. As protein: CASQPEYGYTF.

A single count supports this clonotype. This sequence joins TRBV11-1 and TRBJ2-7; 9 bases align to TRBD2. The J segment lost 3 bases and the V segment lost 1 base, leaving 4 bases of the junction unmatched. Germline assignment: CDR1 SGHAT and CDR2 FQDESV (reference sequence). The CDR3 is made up of 15 amino acids. This chain's CDR3 is CASSLVPSGIYEQYF. CDR3 in DNA: TGTGCCAGCAGCTTAGTTCCTAGCGGGATCTACGAGCAGTACTTC.

The V call is TRBV19, the J call TRBJ1-3; D remains unclear. V lost 9 bases and J 0 bases, leaving 9 bases between the germline ends. The CDR3 covers 13 residues. Germline CDR1 is LNHDA and CDR2 is SQIVND (reference sequence). The CDR3 DNA follows: TGTGCCAGCCGATACAGCTCTGGAAACACCATATATTTT. This codes for CASRYSSGNTIYF.

The chain has TRBV4-1 and TRBJ2-5; D is uncertain. The CDR3 contains 12 residues. Germline CDR1 and CDR2: MGHRA and YSYEKL. Trimming removed 5 bases at V and 5 bases at J, with 9 bases between. The CDR3 region has the DNA TGCGCCAGCAGCTCTAATCAGGAGACCCAGTACTTC. Protein product: CASSSNQETQYF.

This clonotype appeared a few times. The chain is built from TRBV15 and TRBJ2-3; a possible D gene is TRBD1 (5 bases). Germline V gene sequence: CDR1 LNHNV, CDR2 YYDKDF (reference sequence). V gave up 0 bases and J gave up 0 bases, with 10 bases separating them. This CDR3 is 16 amino acids long. In nucleotides, the CDR3 is TGTGCCACCAGCAGAGATCTGACAGCTAGCACAGATACGCAGTATTTT. Translating gives CATSRDLTASTDTQYF.